Below are 11 T cell receptor beta chains sequenced from a single sample in a study of blood T cells in healthy people across ages. For the second PCR, which ran for about 7 to 11 cycles, a sample-barcoded 5' primer and a J-beta primer mix were used. Each CDR3 protein gets one entry after TCRdb re-called the 5' RACE reads with MiXCR. The table includes around 2 million distinct CDR3 sequences, roughly two fifths detected once. Specimen: blood. The receptors were gathered from a human donor in good health.

This clonotype has ten or more counts. J is TRBJ2-7 and V is TRBV4-2; 8 nucleotides match TRBD2. CDR3 length: 15 amino acids. Looked up from germline, CDR1 is LGHNA and CDR2 is YNFKEQ. V shed 0 bases and J 2 bases; nucleotides not matched to a gene: 3. CDR3 amino acids: CASSQDSGGPYEQYF. The CDR3 bases are TGTGCCAGCAGCCAAGACAGCGGGGGCCCCTACGAGCAGTACTTC.

The chain recombines TRBV5-1 with TRBJ2-5; D call uncertain. From germline, CDR1 is SGHRS and CDR2 YFSETQ. V shed 0 bases and J shed 2 bases, with 17 bases lying between them. This CDR3 spans 17 amino acids. CDR3 coding DNA: TGCGCCAGCAGCTTGGCGGGCGGCCAAACAGCACAAGAGACCCAGTACTTC. Residues: CASSLAGGQTAQETQYF. The full variable domain, in which reference TRBV5-1 and TRBJ2-5 provide the parts outside the CDR3, is KAGVTQTPRYLIKTRGQQVTLSCSPISGHRSVSWYQQTPGQGLQFLFEYFSETQRNKGNFPGRFSGRQFSNSRSEMNVSTLELGDSALYLCASSLAGGQTAQETQYFGPGTRLLVL.

This clonotype occurred a few times. V and J are TRBV2 and TRBJ2-1, with D unclear. V dropped 7 bases and J dropped 5 bases, with 12 bases sitting between them. The CDR3 totals 13 residues. Germline lookup yields CDR1 SNHLY and CDR2 FYNNEI. CDR3 DNA sequence: TGTGCCAGCATTCAAGGGATTCACAATGAGCAGTTCTTC. This translates into CASIQGIHNEQFF.

This clonotype came up a few times. The chain combines TRBV7-3 with TRBJ2-7, with D tentatively TRBD1 or TRBD2 (5 bases each). Germline lookup yields CDR1 SGHTA and CDR2 FQGTGA. The CDR3 totals 14 residues. Trimming stripped 1 base from V and 5 bases from J, with 12 bases between. The CDR3 sequence: CASSLSGPGNEQYF. The CDR3 DNA reads TGTGCCAGCAGCTTAAGCGGGCCAGGGAACGAGCAGTACTTC.

The gene calls are TRBV4-2 and TRBJ1-2; a possible D gene is TRBD1 (6 bases). The CDR3 has 16 residues. Germline CDR1 LGHNA, CDR2 YNFKEQ. With 2 bases removed from V and 0 bases from J, the gap between germline ends came to 13 bases. The DNA of the CDR3 is TGTGCCAGCAGCCAATTACAGGGATCGGCTAACTATGGCTACACCTTC. Translation gives CASSQLQGSANYGYTF.

The V call is TRBV7-2, the J call TRBJ1-5, with D possibly being TRBD1 (5 bases). Germline V gene sequence: CDR1 SGHTA, CDR2 FQGNSA. V lost 1 base and J 4 bases, leaving 8 bases between the germline ends. The CDR3 runs to 14 residues. The CDR3 loop reads CASSLGTQNQPQHF. DNA for the CDR3: TGTGCCAGCAGCTTAGGGACACAAAATCAGCCCCAGCATTTT.

The V gene is TRBV7-3, the J gene TRBJ2-1, with TRBD1 as a possible D gene (6 bases). Germline assignment: CDR1 SGHTA and CDR2 FQGTGA. Trimming stripped 4 bases from V and 4 bases from J, with 14 bases between. CDR3 length: 15 amino acids. The CDR3 DNA reads as TGTGCCAGCAGCTATGACGACAGGCGATACAATGAGCAGTTCTTC. This encodes CASSYDDRRYNEQFF.

The chain recombines TRBV7-2 with TRBJ2-2; TRBD1 matches 7 bases. Trimming cost V 0 bases and J 2 bases; bases outside gene matches: 15. Germline CDR1 is SGHTA and CDR2 is FQGNSA. This CDR3 has 20 amino acids. The CDR3 coding sequence is TGTGCCAGCAGCTTAGCGGTTGGTTGGCGAGGGGGCCCAAACACCGGGGAGCTGTTTTTT. It specifies CASSLAVGWRGGPNTGELFF.

This clonotype was seen a handful of times. The rearrangement uses TRBV6-5 and TRBJ1-2; TRBD1 is a possible D gene (5 bases). This CDR3 has 13 amino acids. Trimming shortened V by 1 base and J by 6 bases, and 9 bases separated the two germline ends. Germline assignment: CDR1 MNHEY and CDR2 SVGAGI. The CDR3 protein is CASSYWDGNGYTF. As DNA, the CDR3 is TGTGCCAGCAGTTACTGGGACGGAAATGGCTACACCTTC.

The chain couples TRBV29-1 to TRBJ2-7, with 12 bases aligning to TRBD2. This CDR3 has 14 residues. The V and J ends lost 4 bases and 4 bases, in that order; junction bases with no gene match: 5. Germline V gives CDR1 SQVTM, CDR2 ANQGSEA. The CDR3 loop is CSVASSGGEYEQYF. The CDR3 DNA sequence: TGCAGCGTTGCGTCTAGCGGGGGGGAATACGAGCAGTACTTC.

The J gene is TRBJ2-5, the V gene TRBV5-1; 16 bases match TRBD2. This CDR3 has 19 residues. From germline, CDR1 is SGHRS and CDR2 YFSETQ. Trimming took 4 bases from V and 4 from J; bases not matched to a gene: 13. The CDR3, as DNA: TGCGCCAGCAGCCGATTCACGGGACTAGCGGGGGGGCCAGGAGAGACCCAGTACTTC. Translation gives CASSRFTGLAGGPGETQYF.